The 26 T cell receptor beta chains listed next were all sequenced from one sample in a study of regulatory T cells in long-lasting Graves disease. Construction of TCR beta libraries relied on iRepertoire HTBI primers and on Arm-PCR targeting CDR3 regions. TCRdb itself ran the multiplex PCR reads through MiXCR, one entry per CDR3 protein. The data contain 540,000 or so distinct CDR3 sequences, less than 15% of them singletons. Time point: newly diagnosed GD, antithyroid drugs for less than 3 months. The authors made the TCR library using RNA they extracted from PBMCs. These sequences were also reported in another study, on T cells in Graves' hyperthyroidism and ophthalmopathy.

Specimen: peripheral blood mononuclear cells (PBMCs), collected at new diagnosis, from a patient treated with antithyroid drugs. These receptors came from a man aged 25-45 years with Graves disease.

The chain employs TRBV9 and TRBJ2-7; TRBD2 matches 8 bases. V shed 4 bases, J shed 5 bases, and the junction held 11 bases outside the gene matches. The CDR3 extends over 15 amino acids. Per germline, CDR1 SGDLS and CDR2 YYNGEE. The DNA for the CDR3 is TGTGCCAGCAGCAAGGAACTAGGACTAGCCCACGAGCAGTACTTC. It is translated as CASSKELGLAHEQYF. The full variable domain, in which reference TRBV9 and TRBJ2-7 provide the parts outside the CDR3, is DSGVTQTPKHLITATGQRVTLRCSPRSGDLSVYWYQQSLDQGLQFLIQYYNGEERAKGNILERFSAQQFPDLHSELNLSSLELGDSALYFCASSKELGLAHEQYFGPGTRLTVT.

This clonotype was seen repeatedly, ten times or more. The chain is built from TRBV11-2 and TRBJ2-7; D may be TRBD2 (5 bases). Germline values: CDR1 SGHAT, CDR2 FQNNGV. The V and J ends lost 2 bases and 6 bases respectively, with 14 bases between them. The CDR3 loop spans 14 amino acids. CDR3 DNA: TGTGCCAGCAGCTTAATCGGGGAATGGGGCGAGCAGTACTTC. Amino acid sequence: CASSLIGEWGEQYF.

The gene calls are TRBV25-1 and TRBJ2-7, with 8 bases lining up with TRBD2. The germline V gene has CDR1 MGHDK and CDR2 SYGVNS. J gave up 6 bases and V 5 bases, and 15 bases lay outside the gene matches. The CDR3 is made up of 16 amino acids. In DNA, the CDR3 is TGTGCCAGCAGTAACCACCGGGCTAGCGGGCTTCTCGAGCAGTACTTC. Translated, it gives CASSNHRASGLLEQYF.

This clonotype has a count of ten or more. The chain has TRBV24-1 and TRBJ2-1; no clear D gene. The CDR3 loop spans 18 amino acids. V was cut by 3 bases and J by 0 bases, with 17 bases left in between. Per the germline V gene, CDR1 is KGHDR and CDR2 is SFDVKD. The CDR3 bases are TGTGCCACCAGTGATCTGCCCGGCGGCGCGAGCTCCTACAATGAGCAGTTCTTC. It yields the protein CATSDLPGGASSYNEQFF.

Many counts were recorded for this clonotype. At one end the junction does not follow the germline gene, possibly because of a read error. The chain is built from TRBV28 and TRBJ2-1; D gene unclear. The CDR3 is 13 amino acids. The germline gives CDR1 MDHEN, CDR2 SYDVKM. CDR3 residues: CATDGASYNGQFF. For the CDR3, the DNA is TGTGCCACCGACGGAGCTTCCTACAATGGGCAGTTCTTC. Full variable domain (missing parts from reference TRBV28 and TRBJ2-1): DVKVTQSSRYLVKRTGEKVFLECVQDMDHENMFWYRQDPGLGLRLIYFSYDVKMKEKGDIPEGYSVSREKKERFSLILESASTNQTSMYLCATDGASYNGQFFGPGTRLTVL.

About this clonotype: A much bigger clone sits one base away, suggesting this may be a read error. The chain has TRBV11-3 and TRBJ2-1; 11 bases align to TRBD1. In germline, CDR1 is SGHNT, CDR2 YENEEA. This CDR3 spans 15 amino acids. In DNA, the CDR3 is TGTGCCAGTCCAGACCGGGACAGGGGGATCGATGAGCAGTCCTTC. Encoded protein: CASPDRDRGIDEQSF.

The chain recombines TRBV5-1 with TRBJ1-4, with unresolved D. The CDR3 sequence is 14 residues long. The V end was cut by 0 bases, the J end by 8 bases, with 11 bases between. Looked up from germline, CDR1 is SGHRS and CDR2 is YFSETQ. This CDR3 reads CASSLETMGEKLFF. The DNA of the CDR3 is TGCGCCAGCAGCTTGGAGACCATGGGAGAAAAACTGTTTTTT.

The chain uses TRBV20-1 and TRBJ2-1, with 13 positions matching TRBD2. Trimming at V came to 6 bases and at J to 4 bases, leaving 6 bases not matched to a gene. The CDR3 contains 15 residues. Germline assignment: CDR1 DFQATT and CDR2 SNEGSKA (reference sequence). The CDR3 DNA is TGCAGTGCCACAGGACTAGCGGGAGAATACAATGAGCAGTTCTTC. It is translated as CSATGLAGEYNEQFF.

This clonotype was recorded many times. The chain employs TRBV9 and TRBJ2-3; D perhaps matches TRBD2 (6 bases). Germline lookup yields CDR1 SGDLS and CDR2 YYNGEE. The V end lost 3 bases, the J end lost 0 bases, and 8 bases lay between the germline ends. The CDR3 totals 14 residues. Here the CDR3 DNA reads TGTGCCAGCAGCGGGGGGACTAGCACAGATACGCAGTATTTT. Its translation: CASSGGTSTDTQYF.

Note on this clonotype: This clone may be a read error of a much larger clone one base away. The chain recombines TRBV7-2 with TRBJ2-1; TRBD1 agrees at 7 bases. Germline CDR1 reads SGHTA; CDR2 reads FQGNSA. This CDR3 contains 15 residues. DNA for the CDR3: TGTGCCAGCAGACGTCACAGGGGTAATAACAATGAGCAGCTCTTC. It encodes CASRRHRGNNNEQLF.

This clonotype was recorded at least ten times. The chain carries TRBV20-1 and TRBJ2-3; D call uncertain. The CDR3 totals 11 residues. Trimming pared 2 bases from V and 5 bases from J, leaving 5 bases between. Germline-derived CDR1 and CDR2 are DFQATT and SNEGSKA (reference sequence). The CDR3 nucleotides read TGCAGTGCTAGATCGAGAGATACGCAGTATTTT. It codes for CSARSRDTQYF.

The chain carries TRBV5-1 and TRBJ2-2, with 10 bases that match TRBD1. CDR1 is SGHRS, CDR2 YFSETQ, per germline. V dropped 1 base and J dropped 4; count of bases not matched to a gene: 1. There are 15 residues in the CDR3. The CDR3 is CASSLRTGGTGELFF. CDR3 coding DNA: TGCGCCAGCAGCTTGCGGACAGGGGGCACCGGGGAGCTGTTTTTT.

This clonotype was counted many times. This rearrangement joins TRBV2 to TRBJ1-5; D not certain. CDR1 is SNHLY, CDR2 FYNNEI, per germline. The CDR3 spans 19 residues. V was shortened by 6 bases and J by 0 bases, with 24 bases between the two germline ends. CDR3 protein: CASSTPRRERESSNQPQHF. Here the CDR3 DNA reads TGTGCCAGCAGCACGCCTCGGCGGGAACGGGAAAGTAGCAATCAGCCCCAGCATTTT.

This clonotype was counted a few times. The rearrangement links TRBV5-5 to TRBJ1-5; tentative D call: TRBD1 (5 bases). This CDR3 is built from 16 residues. V gave up 3 bases and J gave up 3 bases, with 16 bases separating them. Germline CDR1 SGHKS, CDR2 YYEKEE (reference sequence). The CDR3 spells CASSSMVDGANQPQHF. The CDR3 bases are TGTGCCAGCAGCTCAATGGTGGACGGGGCCAATCAGCCCCAGCATTTT.

This clonotype has just a few counts. This chain links TRBV7-2 with TRBJ2-7; D is perhaps TRBD1 (6 bases). Germline CDR1 and CDR2: SGHTA and FQGNSA. V lost 5 bases, J lost 3 bases, and 14 bases lay in between. This CDR3 comprises 14 residues. The CDR3 protein is CASSLPGVDYEQYF. CDR3 bases: TGTGCCAGCAGCCTCCCAGGGGTTGACTACGAGCAGTACTTC.

This clonotype has a handful of counts. CDR3 protein: CASSSGGAGSGYTF. The CDR3 DNA reads TGTGCCAGTAGTTCAGGGGGCGCAGGCTCTGGCTACACCTTC. The J gene is TRBJ1-2, the V gene TRBV19, with 8 bases aligning to TRBD1. The CDR3 spans 14 residues. The germline gives CDR1 LNHDA, CDR2 SQIVND (reference sequence). Unmatched junction bases numbered 9, after V lost 5 bases and J lost 7 bases.

The V and J genes are TRBV6-1 and TRBJ2-3, with D unresolved. V shed 7 bases and J shed 3 bases, with 11 bases lying between them. This CDR3 has 13 residues. In germline, CDR1 is MNHNS, CDR2 SASEGT. In DNA, the CDR3 is TGTGCCAGCACCCTCGGGCCTACAGATACGCAGTATTTT. It specifies CASTLGPTDTQYF.

This clonotype was counted ten times or more. The CDR3 nucleotides are TGTGCCAGCTCACTCGCTTCAAAACGAGAGACCCAGTACTTC. This gives the protein CASSLASKRETQYF. V and J are TRBV18 and TRBJ2-5; D not certain. The germline V and J ends were trimmed by 4 bases and 4 bases, with 13 bases remaining between them. The CDR3 runs to 14 residues. CDR1 is KGHSH, CDR2 LQKENI, per germline.

V gene TRBV27 combines with J gene TRBJ2-7; 10 bases map to TRBD2. Losses at the gene ends were 7 bases for V and 3 bases for J; bases not matched to a gene: 12. The CDR3 extends over 16 amino acids. Germline CDR1 is MNHEY and CDR2 is SMNVEV (reference sequence). CDR3 loop: CASKELAGDLGYEQYF. CDR3 sequence (DNA): TGTGCCAGCAAAGAGCTAGCGGGGGATCTTGGCTACGAGCAGTACTTC.

This clonotype came up many times. The V call is TRBV12-3 or TRBV12-4, the J call TRBJ1-2; D may be TRBD1 (5 bases). V dropped 3 bases and J dropped 2 bases, with 10 bases sitting between them. The CDR3 extends over 14 amino acids. The CDR3 DNA is TGTGCCAGCAGTTTGTTTCAGGGAAACTATGGCTACACCTTC. Protein sequence: CASSLFQGNYGYTF.

This clonotype has more than one count but fewer than ten. V is TRBV7-2 and J is TRBJ2-7; D call uncertain. Looked up from germline, CDR1 is SGHTA and CDR2 is FQGNSA. V was clipped by 1 base and J by 2 bases, with 9 bases between them. The CDR3 sequence is 14 residues long. The CDR3 DNA follows: TGTGCCAGCAGCTTAGGGGTCTCAACCTACGAGCAGTACTTC. This encodes CASSLGVSTYEQYF.

This clonotype was seen repeatedly, ten times or more. V gene TRBV7-9 combines with J gene TRBJ2-2; D gene unclear. This CDR3 has 14 amino acids. The ends were cut back, 8 bases at V and 0 bases at J, with 10 bases in the middle. Germline V CDR1 and CDR2: SEHNR, FQNEAQ (reference sequence). CDR3 region: CASGWAANTGELFF. The DNA of the CDR3 is TGTGCCAGCGGATGGGCCGCGAACACCGGGGAGCTGTTTTTT.

This clonotype has ten or more counts. This chain uses TRBV11-2 with TRBJ2-5; D is undetermined. The CDR3 length is 14 residues. Trimming took off 3 bases at V and 2 bases at J, with 10 bases between the two ends. The germline V gene has CDR1 SGHAT and CDR2 FQNNGV. CDR3 nucleotides: TGTGCCAGCAGCTTGTCTGGTCTTCAAGAGACCCAGTACTTC. Translating it yields CASSLSGLQETQYF.

This clonotype was counted at least ten times. The CDR3 nucleotides read TGTGCCAGCAGCCCAGGCGCGCATCGGGAGACCCAGTACTTC. Its translation is CASSPGAHRETQYF. The V call is TRBV7-9, the J call TRBJ2-5; no clear D. Trimming stripped 5 bases from V and 5 bases from J, with 15 bases between. This CDR3 spans 14 amino acids. Germline V gives CDR1 SEHNR, CDR2 FQNEAQ (reference sequence).

This clonotype was recorded a few times. The gene calls are TRBV3-1 and TRBJ2-1, with TRBD2 matching over 7 bases. V gave up 0 bases and J gave up 2 bases; unmatched junction bases: 1. Per the germline V gene, CDR1 is LGHDT and CDR2 is YNNKEL (reference sequence). The CDR3 spans 15 residues. The CDR3 sequence is CASSQERGTYNEQFF. The CDR3 DNA reads TGTGCCAGCAGCCAAGAGCGGGGGACCTACAATGAGCAGTTCTTC.

The chain employs TRBV6-2 or TRBV6-3 and TRBJ2-7; 10 bases are shared with TRBD2. The V and J ends lost 5 bases and 2 bases, in that order; junction bases with no gene match: 9. CDR3 size: 16 residues. Germline CDR1 MNHEY, CDR2 SVGEGT. The CDR3 DNA reads as TGTGCCAGCAGTGAAAATACTAGCGGGAAGACCTACGAGCAGTACTTC. It codes for CASSENTSGKTYEQYF.